The 27 T cell receptor beta chains presented below share a single source sample, sequenced in a study of early T cells in non-severe SARS-CoV-2 infection. TCRdb used MiXCR to reprocess the 5' RACE reads, holding one entry per CDR3 protein. Of around 30,000 distinct CDR3 sequences in the sample, over 9% were seen once. Specimen: whole blood. These receptors came from an adult who was a healthcare worker with PCR-confirmed SARS-CoV-2 infection or an uninfected control (not recorded which).

This clonotype was counted ten times or more. The chain couples TRBV7-2 to TRBJ2-3; 8 nucleotides agree with TRBD1. Trimming at V came to 6 bases and at J to 8 bases, leaving 13 bases not matched to a gene. The CDR3 is 15 residues long. Germline V gene sequence: CDR1 SGHTA, CDR2 FQGNSA. CDR3 sequence (DNA): TGTGCCAGCAGTGGGACCGGCCAGGGGGCAGTTACGCAGTATTTT. Protein: CASSGTGQGAVTQYF.

This clonotype was counted ten times or more. The chain employs TRBV18 and TRBJ2-7; D possibly corresponds to TRBD1 (6 bases). The CDR3 sequence is 13 residues long. Germline CDR1 reads KGHSH; CDR2 reads LQKENI. The V and J ends lost 3 bases and 5 bases respectively, with 11 bases between them. CDR3 DNA: TGTGCCAGCTCACCGGCCAGGGGCCACGAGCAGTACTTC. Protein sequence: CASSPARGHEQYF.

This clonotype has a count of ten or more. The V call is TRBV29-1, the J call TRBJ2-7; 10 nucleotides line up with TRBD1. The CDR3 is made up of 14 amino acids. Germline CDR1 is SQVTM and CDR2 is ANQGSEA. Trimming removed 4 bases from V and 7 bases from J; junction bases left unmatched: 10. CDR3 region: CSVVGGQGLEEQYF. CDR3 nucleotide sequence: TGCAGCGTTGTTGGGGGACAGGGGTTGGAGGAGCAGTACTTC.

This clonotype was picked up many times. The chain is built from TRBV27 and TRBJ2-4; TRBD1 aligns across 11 bases. After removal of 5 bases from V and 1 base from J, the junction contained 16 bases not matched to a gene. The germline V gene has CDR1 MNHEY and CDR2 SMNVEV (reference sequence). CDR3 length equals 20 residues. The CDR3 nucleotides read TGTGCCAGCAGTAAGCGGACAGGGGGCGTGAGAGCTGTGGCCAAAAACATTCAGTACTTC. Its protein product is CASSKRTGGVRAVAKNIQYF.

The genes are TRBV7-2 and TRBJ1-5; the D is unclear. The CDR3 has 13 residues. The ends were cut back, 5 bases at V and 3 bases at J, with 8 bases in the middle. The germline V gene has CDR1 SGHTA and CDR2 FQGNSA. The CDR3 DNA follows: TGTGCCAGCAGCCCCGGAAACAATCAGCCCCAGCATTTT. Translating gives CASSPGNNQPQHF.

The sample holds many counts of this clonotype. J is TRBJ1-1 and V is TRBV3-1; 8 bases match TRBD1. Germline assignment: CDR1 LGHDT and CDR2 YNNKEL (reference sequence). The CDR3 has 15 amino acids. Unmatched junction bases numbered 5, after V lost 4 bases and J lost 1 base. CDR3 coding DNA: TGTGCCAGCAGCCCGGGACAGGTCTGGAACACTGAAGCTTTCTTT. This codes for CASSPGQVWNTEAFF.

This clonotype was detected many times. CDR3 sequence reads: CASTRQNINTEAFF. Here the CDR3 DNA reads TGTGCCAGCACCCGACAGAATATTAACACTGAAGCTTTCTTT. The rearrangement joins TRBV7-3 to TRBJ1-1; D might be TRBD1 (5 bases). CDR1 is SGHTA and CDR2 is FQGTGA in the germline V gene. This CDR3 comprises 14 residues. V was cut by 7 bases and J by 2 bases, with 14 bases left in between.

The CDR3: CASSREAGGLNEQFF. CDR3 DNA sequence: TGTGCCAGCAGCCGAGAAGCGGGGGGGCTAAATGAGCAGTTCTTC. The rearrangement uses TRBV7-2 and TRBJ2-1; 10 bases align to TRBD2. V dropped 5 bases and J dropped 7; count of bases not matched to a gene: 8. CDR1 is SGHTA and CDR2 is FQGNSA in the germline V gene. This CDR3 contains 15 residues.

The sample holds a few counts of this clonotype. V gene TRBV5-1 combines with J gene TRBJ1-6, with 8 bases matching TRBD1. CDR1 and CDR2 from the germline V gene are SGHRS and YFSETQ. V lost 4 bases, J lost 6 bases, and 6 bases stayed unmatched. The CDR3 runs to 15 residues. CDR3 nucleotide sequence: TGCGCCAGCAGCGCGGACAGGGTGGCTAATTCACCCCTCCACTTT. This codes for CASSADRVANSPLHF. Full variable domain (outside the CDR3, taken from reference TRBV5-1 and TRBJ1-6): KAGVTQTPRYLIKTRGQQVTLSCSPISGHRSVSWYQQTPGQGLQFLFEYFSETQRNKGNFPGRFSGRQFSNSRSEMNVSTLELGDSALYLCASSADRVANSPLHFGNGTRLTVT.

This clonotype was detected many times. V is TRBV7-2 and J is TRBJ2-3, with a possible D match to TRBD1 (5 bases). CDR1 is SGHTA, CDR2 FQGNSA, per germline. Trimming stripped 5 bases from V and 1 base from J, with 13 bases between. The CDR3 is 15 amino acids. The CDR3 sequence: CASSRSGMGTDTQYF. The CDR3 DNA follows: TGTGCCAGCAGCCGCTCAGGGATGGGCACAGATACGCAGTATTTT.

In the case of this clonotype: A much bigger clone sits one base away, suggesting this may be a read error. The rearrangement links TRBV27 to TRBJ1-2; weak D call: TRBD1 (5 bases). The CDR3 covers 15 residues. Germline loops: CDR1 MNHEY, CDR2 SMNVEV (reference sequence). Written as DNA, the CDR3 is TGTGTCAGCAGTTTGTCTAGCAGGGCGGACTATGGCTACACCTTC. It codes for CVSSLSSRADYGYTF.

This clonotype is classed as medium-sized (0.01 to 0.1%). The chain employs TRBV11-2 and TRBJ2-3, with D maybe TRBD1 (6 bases). The V end was cut by 3 bases, the J end by 6 bases, with 7 bases between. Germline V lookup: CDR1 SGHAT, CDR2 FQNNGV. The CDR3 spans 12 residues. CDR3 amino acids: CASSFDRDTQYF. For the CDR3, the DNA is TGTGCCAGCAGCTTTGACAGGGATACGCAGTATTTT.

This clonotype was counted at least ten times. Relative to the germline gene, one junction end is altered; a read error may explain this. V gene TRBV10-3 combines with J gene TRBJ1-5; 12 bases fit TRBD1. The CDR3 runs 15 residues. Germline CDR1 ENHRY, CDR2 SYGVKD. The chain's CDR3 is CAISDGTGGKQPQHF. The CDR3, as DNA: TGTGCCATCAGTGACGGGACAGGGGGCAAACAGCCCCAGCATTTT.

Concerning this clonotype: Given a much more abundant clone one base away, this may be a read error. The V call is TRBV4-1, the J call TRBJ1-2; TRBD1 might be the D (6 bases). The CDR3 length is 15 residues. Germline V gene sequence: CDR1 MGHRA, CDR2 YSYEKL. Trimming cost V 0 bases and J 5 bases, with 13 bases left between them. The CDR3 protein is CASSQDRGIVYGYTF. The CDR3 DNA sequence: TGCGCCAGCAGCCAAGATAGGGGGATTGTTTATGGCTACACCTTC.

In its sample, this clonotype was seen many times. The chain joins TRBV3-1 to TRBJ2-2; no firm D call. V was clipped by 3 bases and J by 6 bases, with 11 bases between them. Germline V gene data show CDR1 as LGHDT and CDR2 as YNNKEL (reference sequence). The CDR3 extends over 14 amino acids. CDR3 sequence: CASSQSAASGELFF. CDR3 coding DNA: TGTGCCAGCAGCCAGTCGGCGGCATCCGGGGAGCTGTTTTTT. Using reference TRBV3-1 and TRBJ2-2 for the parts outside the CDR3, the full variable domain is DTAVSQTPKYLVTQMGNDKSIKCEQNLGHDTMYWYKQDSKKFLKIMFSYNNKELIINETVPNRFSPKSPDKAHLNLHINSLELGDSAVYFCASSQSAASGELFFGEGSRLTVL.

This clonotype was seen repeatedly, ten times or more. This chain uses TRBV5-1 with TRBJ2-2; D possibly corresponds to TRBD1 (5 bases). This CDR3 has 15 amino acids. The V gene's germline CDR1 is SGHRS and CDR2 YFSETQ. V shed 0 bases and J shed 1 base, with 7 bases lying between them. The CDR3 protein is CASSLGGLNTGELFF. The CDR3 bases are TGCGCCAGCAGCTTGGGGGGCCTGAACACCGGGGAGCTGTTTTTT.

The V gene is TRBV6-2 or TRBV6-3, the J gene TRBJ1-1; TRBD1 might be the D (6 bases). The length of the CDR3 is 15 residues. V dropped 8 bases and J dropped 0 bases, with 16 bases sitting between them. Looked up from germline, CDR1 is MNHEY and CDR2 is SVGEGT. CDR3 bases: TGTGCCAGCGGTTGGACAGACCCAATGAACACTGAAGCTTTCTTT. It specifies CASGWTDPMNTEAFF.

In this sample, this clonotype turned up many times. The chain recombines TRBV6-2 or TRBV6-3 with TRBJ2-2; D possibly matches TRBD1 or TRBD2 (5 bases each). Per germline, CDR1 MNHEY and CDR2 SVGEGT. V was shortened by 10 bases and J by 0 bases, with 15 bases between the two germline ends. The CDR3 runs 15 residues. The CDR3 region has the DNA TGTGCCATTCGGGCAGGGACGGCGAACACCGGGGAGCTGTTTTTT. As protein: CAIRAGTANTGELFF.

The J gene is TRBJ2-7, the V gene TRBV29-1, with TRBD1 matching 7 bases. The germline V gene encodes CDR1 SQVTM and CDR2 ANQGSEA. This CDR3 comprises 13 residues. The V gene end was trimmed by 7 bases and the J gene end by 5 bases; junction bases not matched to a gene: 11. The CDR3, as DNA: TGCAGCGCCGAGGGGGCCCCAGACGACGAGCAGTACTTC. Amino acids: CSAEGAPDDEQYF.

This clonotype was picked up a small number of times. This chain connects TRBV7-3 to TRBJ2-2; 7 bases fit TRBD1. The CDR3 consists of 15 residues. V gave up 2 bases and J gave up 6 bases; unmatched junction bases: 6. Germline CDR1 and CDR2: SGHTA and FQGTGA. The CDR3 loop is CASSLSTTGPGELFF. CDR3 sequence (DNA): TGTGCCAGCAGCTTATCCACGACAGGGCCCGGGGAGCTGTTTTTT.

V and J are TRBV11-3 and TRBJ2-1, with 7 bases lining up with TRBD1. The CDR3 totals 20 residues. V lost 1 base and J lost 5; bases outside the gene matches: 20. Germline loops: CDR1 SGHNT, CDR2 YENEEA. CDR3 residues: CASSLGSGQTSRSTNNEQFF. The CDR3 DNA reads TGTGCCAGCAGCTTAGGGTCGGGACAGACATCACGCAGTACGAACAATGAGCAGTTCTTC. Variable domain in full (rest from reference TRBV11-3 and TRBJ2-1): EAGVVQSPRYKIIEKKQPVAFWCNPISGHNTLYWYLQNLGQGPELLIRYENEEAVDDSQLPKDRFSAERLKGVDSTLKIQPAELGDSAVYLCASSLGSGQTSRSTNNEQFFGPGTRLTVL.

The CDR3 DNA follows: TGTGCCAGCAGCCCGAGCGTGGGGTCAGTCGGCTACACCTTC. Protein sequence: CASSPSVGSVGYTF. V and J are TRBV7-2 and TRBJ1-2; no definite D call. V shed 5 bases and J shed 8 bases, with 18 bases lying between them. Germline V lookup: CDR1 SGHTA, CDR2 FQGNSA. This CDR3 spans 14 amino acids.

This clonotype has a count of ten or more. This chain joins TRBV7-2 and TRBJ2-5; D remains ambiguous. The CDR3 spans 13 residues. V was trimmed by 2 bases and J by 0 bases, leaving 4 bases between them. CDR1 is SGHTA and CDR2 is FQGNSA in the germline V gene. The CDR3 nucleotides read TGTGCCAGCAGCTTATCGAACCAAGAGACCCAGTACTTC. Translated, it gives CASSLSNQETQYF.

This clonotype was picked up a small number of times. J is TRBJ2-3 and V is TRBV5-1; 12 bases map to TRBD2. The CDR3 runs 14 residues. The V and J ends lost 5 bases and 6 bases, in that order; junction bases with no gene match: 4. The V gene's germline CDR1 is SGHRS and CDR2 YFSETQ. In DNA, the CDR3 is TGCGCCAGCAGTTCTACTAGCGGGGGGGATACGCAGTATTTT. Amino acid sequence: CASSSTSGGDTQYF.

This clonotype was detected many times. The chain combines TRBV13 with TRBJ2-7; 7 bases map to TRBD1. Losses at the gene ends were 5 bases for V and 12 bases for J; bases not matched to a gene: 7. CDR3 size: 11 residues. From germline, CDR1 is PRHDT and CDR2 FYEKMQ (reference sequence). The CDR3 region has the DNA TGTGCCAGCAGCCAGGGGACAGTAGTGTACTTC. Protein sequence: CASSQGTVVYF.

This clonotype appeared a few times. The chain joins TRBV7-9 to TRBJ1-2; D gene ambiguous. The CDR3 length is 12 residues. V was shortened by 5 bases and J by 3 bases, with 7 bases between the two germline ends. Germline V gene data show CDR1 as SEHNR and CDR2 as FQNEAQ (reference sequence). CDR3 sequence: CASSLGHYGYTF. The CDR3, as DNA: TGTGCCAGCAGCCTTGGGCACTATGGCTACACCTTC.

This clonotype has only a few counts. This chain links TRBV5-1 with TRBJ1-4; TRBD1 might be the D (6 bases). Germline CDR1 is SGHRS and CDR2 is YFSETQ. Trimming pared 8 bases from V and 4 bases from J, leaving 15 bases between. The CDR3 spans 14 residues. The CDR3 DNA follows: TGCGCCAGTGCCCGATGGGGACATAATGAAAAACTGTTTTTT. It is translated as CASARWGHNEKLFF. Full variable domain (remainder filled in from reference TRBV5-1 and TRBJ1-4): KAGVTQTPRYLIKTRGQQVTLSCSPISGHRSVSWYQQTPGQGLQFLFEYFSETQRNKGNFPGRFSGRQFSNSRSEMNVSTLELGDSALYLCASARWGHNEKLFFGSGTQLSVL.